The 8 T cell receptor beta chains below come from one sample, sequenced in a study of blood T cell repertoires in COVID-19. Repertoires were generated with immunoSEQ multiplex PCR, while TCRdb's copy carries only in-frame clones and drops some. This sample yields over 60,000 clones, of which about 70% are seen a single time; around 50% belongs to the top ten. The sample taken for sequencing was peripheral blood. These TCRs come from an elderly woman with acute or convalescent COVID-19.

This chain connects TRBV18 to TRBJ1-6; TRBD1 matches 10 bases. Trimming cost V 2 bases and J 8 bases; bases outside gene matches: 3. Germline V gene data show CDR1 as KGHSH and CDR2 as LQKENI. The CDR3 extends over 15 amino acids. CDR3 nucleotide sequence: TGTGCCAGCTCACCAGCCGGGACAGGGGATTCACCCCTCCACTTT. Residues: CASSPAGTGDSPLHF.

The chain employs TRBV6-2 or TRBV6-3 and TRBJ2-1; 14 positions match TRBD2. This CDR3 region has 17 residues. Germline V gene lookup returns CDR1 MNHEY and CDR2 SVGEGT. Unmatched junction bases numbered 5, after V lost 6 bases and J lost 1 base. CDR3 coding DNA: TGTGCCAGCAGCCTGGGACTAGCGGGAGAGTCCTACAATGAGCAGTTCTTC. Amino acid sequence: CASSLGLAGESYNEQFF.

CDR3 region: CASSPRGTSGSTDTQYF. The CDR3 DNA is TGTGCCAGCTCACCACGAGGGACTAGCGGAAGCACAGATACGCAGTATTTT. This chain joins TRBV18 and TRBJ2-3, with 11 bases that match TRBD2. Unmatched junction bases numbered 3, after V lost 1 base and J lost 0 bases. The CDR3 spans 17 residues. CDR1 is KGHSH, CDR2 LQKENI, per germline.

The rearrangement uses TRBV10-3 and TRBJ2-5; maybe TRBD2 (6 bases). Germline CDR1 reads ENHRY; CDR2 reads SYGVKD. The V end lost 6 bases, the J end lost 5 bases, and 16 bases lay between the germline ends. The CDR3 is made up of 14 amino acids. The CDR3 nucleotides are TGTGCCATCAGCCGGGACTCCCCTGGGGAGACCCAGTACTTC. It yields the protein CAISRDSPGETQYF.

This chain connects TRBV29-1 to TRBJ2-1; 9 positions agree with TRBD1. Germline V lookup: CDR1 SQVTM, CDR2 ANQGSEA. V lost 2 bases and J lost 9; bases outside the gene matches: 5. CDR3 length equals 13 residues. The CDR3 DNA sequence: TGCAGCGTTGAATCTACAGGGGGCCTTGAGCAGTTCTTC. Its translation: CSVESTGGLEQFF.

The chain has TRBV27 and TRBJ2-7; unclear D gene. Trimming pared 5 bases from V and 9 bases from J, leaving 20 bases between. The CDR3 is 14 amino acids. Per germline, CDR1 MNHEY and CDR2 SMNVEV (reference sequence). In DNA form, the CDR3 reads TGTGCCAGCAGTCCCCTCTCCGCCTACGAGCGGCAGTACTTC. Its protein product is CASSPLSAYERQYF.

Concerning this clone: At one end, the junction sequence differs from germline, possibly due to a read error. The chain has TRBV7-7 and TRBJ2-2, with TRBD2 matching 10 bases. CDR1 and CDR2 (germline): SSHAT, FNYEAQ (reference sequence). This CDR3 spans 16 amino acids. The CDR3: CASSPKRGGTTGELFF. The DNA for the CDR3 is TGTGCTAGCAGCCCTAAGCGGGGGGGGACCACCGGGGAGCTGTTTTTT. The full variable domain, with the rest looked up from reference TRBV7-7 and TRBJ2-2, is GAGVSQSPRYKVTKRGQDVTLRCDPISSHATLYWYQQALGQGPEFLTYFNYEAQPDKSGLPSDRFSAERPEGSISTLTIQRTEQRDSAMYRCASSPKRGGTTGELFFGEGSRLTVL.

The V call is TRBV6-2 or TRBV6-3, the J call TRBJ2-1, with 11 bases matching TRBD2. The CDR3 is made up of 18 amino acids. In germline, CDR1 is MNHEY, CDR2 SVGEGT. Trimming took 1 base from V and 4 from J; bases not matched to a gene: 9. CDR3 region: CASSYWGTSGGNYNEQFF. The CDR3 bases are TGTGCCAGCAGTTACTGGGGGACTAGCGGCGGTAATTACAATGAGCAGTTCTTC.